This entry lists 30 T cell receptor beta chains sequenced from one sample in a study of CD8+CD57+ T cells in acquired aplastic anemia. TCR beta VDJ combinations and CDR3 sequences were profiled from genomic DNA. Each CDR3 protein gets one entry after TCRdb re-called the reads with MiXCR. This table has a few hundred thousand distinct CDR3 sequences, around 33% appearing once. Individuals selected for sequencing had exhibited CD8+CD57+ cell expansion on flow cytometry. The source material was sorted CD4+, CD8+, or CD8+CD57+ T cells (not recorded which) from PBMCs. The source of these receptors is a human donor with aplastic anemia.

The chain employs TRBV7-3 and TRBJ2-1; a possible D gene is TRBD2 (5 bases). The V and J ends lost 3 bases and 4 bases respectively, with 13 bases between them. The CDR3 is 15 amino acids. The V gene's germline CDR1 is SGHTA and CDR2 FQGTGA. CDR3 DNA: TGTGCCAGCAGCTTCCGAAGCGGAACATACAATGAGCAGTTCTTC. It yields the protein CASSFRSGTYNEQFF.

This clonotype was seen repeatedly, ten times or more. The V and J genes are TRBV10-3 and TRBJ2-7; D tentatively fits TRBD1 or TRBD2 (6 bases each). V was shortened by 7 bases and J by 0 bases, with 13 bases between the two germline ends. In germline, CDR1 is ENHRY, CDR2 SYGVKD. The CDR3 has 14 residues. The DNA of the CDR3 is TGTGCCATCAAGGGGGACTTGGCCTCCTACGAGCAGTACTTC. It encodes CAIKGDLASYEQYF.

This clonotype appeared a few times. This chain uses TRBV7-9 with TRBJ1-1, with 7 bases that match TRBD1. The CDR3 consists of 16 residues. CDR1 is SEHNR, CDR2 FQNEAQ, per germline (reference sequence). Germline trimming cut 4 bases from V and 7 bases from J; bases unmatched to any gene: 15. CDR3 amino acids: CASSWNINRRDSEAFF. Written as DNA, the CDR3 is TGTGCCAGCAGCTGGAACATAAACCGAAGGGACAGTGAAGCTTTCTTT.

This clonotype was seen at least ten times. This chain connects TRBV19 to TRBJ1-2; D unclear. Trimming left V 3 bases short and J 5 bases short, with 7 bases between. Germline lookup yields CDR1 LNHDA and CDR2 SQIVND (reference sequence). The CDR3 covers 12 residues. The CDR3 coding sequence is TGTGCCAGTAGTATGGAGGAGTATGGCTACACCTTC. Translating gives CASSMEEYGYTF.

About this clonotype: With a much larger clone just one base away, this may be a read error. V gene TRBV24-1 combines with J gene TRBJ2-5; D unresolved. Trimming cost V 7 bases and J 4 bases, with 12 bases left between them. The CDR3 runs to 13 residues. CDR1 and CDR2 from the germline V gene are KGHDR and SFDVKD. The DNA for the CDR3 is TGTGCCACCAGAAAGGGTTTCCGAGAGACCCAGTACTTC. It specifies CATRKGFRETQYF.

The chain carries TRBV30 and TRBJ2-7, with D perhaps matching TRBD2 (6 bases). The germline CDR1 and CDR2 sequences are GTSNPN and SVGIG (reference sequence). Deletions cut 0 bases from V and 6 bases from J, with 12 bases between. The CDR3 contains 13 residues. Here the CDR3 reads CAWSVGTGAEQYF. CDR3 DNA sequence: TGTGCCTGGAGTGTAGGGACGGGAGCCGAGCAGTACTTC.

The chain combines TRBV29-1 with TRBJ2-5, with TRBD2 identical over 7 bases. This CDR3 region has 12 residues. Germline V gene data show CDR1 as SQVTM and CDR2 as ANQGSEA. V shed 7 bases and J 3 bases; nucleotides not matched to a gene: 5. CDR3 in amino acids: CSARDYKETQYF. Written as DNA, the CDR3 is TGCAGCGCACGGGACTACAAAGAGACCCAGTACTTC. The whole variable domain, remainder taken from reference TRBV29-1 and TRBJ2-5, is SAVISQKPSRDICQRGTSLTIQCQVDSQVTMMFWYRQQPGQSLTLIATANQGSEATYESGFVIDKFPISRPNLTFSTLTVSNMSPEDSSIYLCSARDYKETQYFGPGTRLLVL.

Points on this clonotype: A read error may be the cause here, since a much bigger clone is one base away. The chain couples TRBV24-1 to TRBJ1-2; D unclear. Germline V lookup: CDR1 KGHDR, CDR2 SFDVKD. The CDR3 length is 14 residues. CDR3 coding DNA: TGTGCCACCAGTGACTCAAGGGTCTCCTCAGGCTGCACCTTC. The encoded protein is CATSDSRVSSGCTF.

This clonotype was counted at least ten times. DNA for the CDR3: TGTGCCAGCACAATCGTGGGGGCAAATGAGCAGTACTTC. Its protein is CASTIVGANEQYF. J is TRBJ2-7 and V is TRBV7-2, with TRBD1 as a possible D gene (6 bases). Germline-derived CDR1 and CDR2 are SGHTA and FQGNSA. Trimming pared 7 bases from V and 7 bases from J, leaving 17 bases between. The CDR3 is 13 residues long.

In this sample, this clonotype turned up a few times. This chain links TRBV20-1 with TRBJ2-1; unclear D gene. This CDR3 spans 13 amino acids. CDR1 is DFQATT, CDR2 SNEGSKA, per germline (reference sequence). V was clipped by 6 bases and J by 6 bases, with 15 bases between them. The CDR3 here is CSASSAATNEQFF. CDR3 bases: TGCAGTGCGAGCAGTGCGGCGACCAATGAGCAGTTCTTC.

Worth noting for this clonotype: A much larger clone is a single base away; this may be a read error. The conserved phenylalanine or tryptophan is not found at the CDR3 terminus, so this likely reflects a read error. V gene TRBV7-3 combines with J gene TRBJ1-1; possible D gene TRBD1, 5 bases. Germline CDR1 reads SGHTA; CDR2 reads FQGTGA. Trimming removed 5 bases at V and 3 bases at J, with 16 bases between. The length of the CDR3 is 15 residues. CDR3 region: CASSRVGAGDTEAFS. Here the CDR3 DNA reads TGTGCCAGCAGCAGGGTCGGGGCTGGGGACACTGAAGCTTTCTCT.

J is TRBJ1-2 and V is TRBV12-5, with D tentatively TRBD1 (5 bases). Looked up from germline, CDR1 is LGHNT and CDR2 is FRNRAP. V lost 0 bases and J lost 4, with 15 bases in between. This CDR3 has 16 residues. CDR3 DNA sequence: TGTGCTAGTGGTTTGGTAGGGGCGCGGCGGGGCTATGGCTACACCTTC. Translation: CASGLVGARRGYGYTF.

This clonotype was seen at least ten times. V and J are TRBV12-3 or TRBV12-4 and TRBJ2-7; no clear D. V shed 3 bases and J shed 3 bases, with 9 bases lying between them. This CDR3 contains 13 residues. CDR3 residues: CASSLAENYEQYF. The CDR3 nucleotides read TGTGCCAGCAGTTTGGCAGAAAACTACGAGCAGTACTTC.

The table lists this clonotype with a few counts. The chain carries TRBV2 and TRBJ2-1; perhaps TRBD2 as D (6 bases). The CDR3 runs to 12 residues. V lost 7 bases to trimming and J lost 13 bases, with 17 bases between them. Germline V CDR1 and CDR2: SNHLY, FYNNEI. Here the CDR3 reads CASTALGTLQFF. CDR3 coding DNA: TGTGCCAGCACAGCCCTCGGGACTTTACAGTTCTTC.

A few counts support this clonotype. V is TRBV6-5 and J is TRBJ1-6; TRBD1 is a possible D gene (5 bases). Germline values: CDR1 MNHEY, CDR2 SVGAGI. This CDR3 region has 17 residues. Between the trimmed V and J ends, which lost 4 bases and 8 bases, there was a span of 21 bases. The CDR3, as DNA: TGTGCCAGCAGTTCCCCGAGAAGGGGTTTTGTGGATTCACCCCTCCACTTT. Amino acid sequence: CASSSPRRGFVDSPLHF.

The V call is TRBV9, the J call TRBJ2-7; D may be TRBD1 (5 bases). In germline, CDR1 is SGDLS, CDR2 YYNGEE. V lost 4 bases, J lost 5 bases, and 10 bases lay in between. The length of the CDR3 is 12 residues. CDR3 sequence reads: CASSLQVDEQYF. CDR3 DNA sequence: TGTGCCAGCAGCTTACAGGTTGACGAGCAGTACTTC.

This clonotype has a count of ten or more. The CDR3 loop reads CASSLSLSYGYTF. CDR3 sequence (DNA): TGTGCCAGCAGCTTAAGTCTTAGCTATGGCTACACCTTC. The chain recombines TRBV7-2 with TRBJ1-2; D unclear. The germline V gene encodes CDR1 SGHTA and CDR2 FQGNSA. Trimming stripped 2 bases from V and 4 bases from J, with 8 bases between. This CDR3 is built from 13 residues.

CDR3 sequence (DNA): TGTGCTAGTGGTTTAACCAAGGCAGATACGCAGTATTTT. Translated, it gives CASGLTKADTQYF. V usage is TRBV12-5 and J usage is TRBJ2-3; D not resolved. Germline V gene lookup returns CDR1 LGHNT and CDR2 FRNRAP. The CDR3 length is 13 residues. With 3 bases removed from V and 4 bases from J, the gap between germline ends came to 8 bases.

The table lists this clonotype with many counts. The chain couples TRBV20-1 to TRBJ2-5; 9 bases line up with TRBD1. CDR3 length: 13 amino acids. V shed 8 bases, J shed 5 bases, and the junction held 9 bases outside the gene matches. Germline V gene data show CDR1 as DFQATT and CDR2 as SNEGSKA (reference sequence). Here the CDR3 reads CSPPRTGVETQYF. DNA of the CDR3: TGCAGTCCCCCCCGGACAGGGGTCGAGACCCAGTACTTC.

There are many counts of this clonotype. CDR3 loop: CASMPSYEQYF. DNA of the CDR3: TGCGCCAGCATGCCAAGCTACGAGCAGTACTTC. The chain uses TRBV10-1 and TRBJ2-7; D is unclear. CDR3 length: 11 amino acids. V was pared by 7 bases and J by 3 bases, with 7 bases between. Germline values: CDR1 WNHNN, CDR2 SYGVQD (reference sequence).

The sample holds a few counts of this clonotype. The rearrangement joins TRBV6-1 to TRBJ1-5; D remains unclear. Germline CDR1 is MNHNS and CDR2 is SASEGT. Trimming took off 5 bases at V and 4 bases at J, with 9 bases between the two ends. CDR3 length: 13 amino acids. Here the CDR3 DNA reads TGTGCCAGCAGTAATAGACAAAATCAGCCCCAGCATTTT. It codes for CASSNRQNQPQHF.

The DNA for the CDR3 is TGTGCCACCGCGACCGTAGGGGGCGCCGGGGGGAATACGCAGTATTTT. Protein sequence: CATATVGGAGGNTQYF. This chain uses TRBV10-3 with TRBJ2-3; D possibly matches TRBD1 or TRBD2 (7 bases each). The V gene lost 10 bases and the J gene lost 7 bases, with 27 bases spanning the gap. Germline CDR1 reads ENHRY; CDR2 reads SYGVKD. The length of the CDR3 is 16 residues.

The sample holds many counts of this clonotype. V gene TRBV24-1 combines with J gene TRBJ2-3; unclear D gene. This CDR3 region has 11 residues. V was clipped by 5 bases and J by 4 bases, with 3 bases between them. Per the germline V gene, CDR1 is KGHDR and CDR2 is SFDVKD. CDR3 sequence reads: CATSAADTQYF. The CDR3 bases are TGTGCCACCAGTGCCGCAGATACGCAGTATTTT.

V and J are TRBV28 and TRBJ1-3; TRBD1 might be the D (5 bases). This CDR3 comprises 14 residues. CDR1 is MDHEN and CDR2 is SYDVKM in the germline V gene. With 8 bases removed from V and 0 bases from J, the gap between germline ends came to 11 bases. The CDR3 loop reads CASWGILSGNTIYF. The CDR3 nucleotides are TGTGCCAGCTGGGGGATTCTCTCTGGAAACACCATATATTTT. The full variable domain, with the rest looked up from reference TRBV28 and TRBJ1-3, is DVKVTQSSRYLVKRTGEKVFLECVQDMDHENMFWYRQDPGLGLRLIYFSYDVKMKEKGDIPEGYSVSREKKERFSLILESASTNQTSMYLCASWGILSGNTIYFGEGSWLTVV.

In regard to this clonotype: A read error may account for a junction end that differs from germline. The gene calls are TRBV10-3 and TRBJ2-7, with a weak D call TRBD1 (6 bases). CDR1 ENHRY and CDR2 SYGVKD come from the germline V gene. This CDR3 contains 16 residues. The CDR3 spells CASSFNRPGDGDEQYF. The CDR3 region has the DNA TGTGCCAGCAGTTTTAACCGTCCAGGGGACGGCGACGAGCAGTACTTC.

Details on this clonotype: One junction end disagrees with the germline gene, perhaps due to a read error. The J gene is TRBJ2-5, the V gene TRBV10-2; no reliable D call. Germline lookup yields CDR1 WSHSY and CDR2 SAAADI. This CDR3 is 11 amino acids long. CDR3 sequence (DNA): TGTGCCAGCAACCAGCGAGAGACCCAGTACTTC. This sequence encodes CASNQRETQYF.

A word on this clonotype: This may stem from a read error, because a much larger clone lies one nucleotide away. The V call is TRBV19, the J call TRBJ1-2; D might be TRBD1 (5 bases). CDR1 is LNHDA and CDR2 is SQIVND in the germline V gene (reference sequence). The CDR3 runs to 14 residues. Written as DNA, the CDR3 is TGTGCCTGTAGTATAGGGGTCCGGGCAGATGGCTACACCTTC. It is translated as CACSIGVRADGYTF.

This chain joins TRBV29-1 and TRBJ2-7, with 8 bases that match TRBD1. The CDR3 loop spans 11 amino acids. The J segment lost 7 bases and the V segment lost 7 bases, leaving 6 bases of the junction unmatched. Germline V gives CDR1 SQVTM, CDR2 ANQGSEA. The CDR3: CSADRDSEQYF. The CDR3 bases are TGCAGCGCGGACAGGGACTCGGAGCAGTACTTC.

The chain recombines TRBV24-1 with TRBJ1-2; D is undetermined. The CDR3 has 12 residues. The ends were cut back, 5 bases at V and 4 bases at J, with 7 bases in the middle. Germline V gives CDR1 KGHDR, CDR2 SFDVKD. The DNA of the CDR3 is TGTGCCACCAGTGGGGAGACCTATGGCTACACCTTC. It translates to CATSGETYGYTF.

The sample holds a few counts of this clonotype. The chain combines TRBV7-9 with TRBJ2-3, with D hard to call. CDR1 and CDR2 (germline): SEHNR, FQNEAQ (reference sequence). V was cut by 1 base and J by 7 bases, with 12 bases left in between. The CDR3 length is 14 residues. The CDR3 coding sequence is TGTGCCAGCAGCTTAGTTGAACCCCACCATACGCAGTATTTT. Encoded protein: CASSLVEPHHTQYF.